These T cell receptor beta chains were read from a single sample in a study of OX40 agonist ivuxolimab in advanced cancers. Data came from immunoSEQ multiplex PCR; TCRdb stores just in-frame clones and leaves some out. The sample consists of tens of thousands of clones, roughly 91% of them appearing once. Sequences were derived from CD4+ or CD8+ T cells sorted from blood, sampled in a trial of the OX40 agonist ivuxolimab. These TCRs come from an adult with an advanced solid tumor such as melanoma, head and neck, liver or kidney cancer. Both conserved end residues are part of each CDR3. The D gene is left open where the match is weak. Size values are once, few and many counts, or a class for expanded clones, and some rows have none.

v_gene: TRBV10-1
j_gene: TRBJ2-5
abundance: .
d_gene: .
CDR3nt: TGCGCCAGCAGTGGACAGGTTGGAGAGACCCAGTACTTC
CDR3aa: CASSGQVGETQYF

v_gene: TRBV9
j_gene: TRBJ2-7
abundance: .
d_gene: .
CDR3nt: TGTGCCAGCAGCGTAGGTGGGGGTTTCGGGGACTCCTACGAGCAGTACTTC
CDR3aa: CASSVGGGFGDSYEQYF

v_gene: TRBV5-1
j_gene: TRBJ2-3
abundance: .
d_gene: TRBD1
CDR3nt: TGCGCCAGCAGCTCGACAGGGGGGCTCGCAGATACGCAGTATTTT
CDR3aa: CASSSTGGLADTQYF

v_gene: TRBV5-1
j_gene: TRBJ2-1
abundance: once
d_gene: .
CDR3nt: TGCGCCAGCAGCTTGGGGCAGGGGACCAACGAGCAGTTCTTC
CDR3aa: CASSLGQGTNEQFF

v_gene: TRBV21-1
j_gene: TRBJ2-7
abundance: .
d_gene: .
CDR3nt: TGTGCCAGCAGCAATGGGAACCGGGACAGTCAGTACTTC
CDR3aa: CASSNGNRDSQYF

v_gene: TRBV28
j_gene: TRBJ1-2
abundance: .
d_gene: TRBD1
CDR3nt: TGTGCCAGCACTTTACGGACAGGGGTCATCTATGGCTACACCTTC
CDR3aa: CASTLRTGVIYGYTF

v_gene: TRBV11-2
j_gene: TRBJ1-4
abundance: few
d_gene: TRBD1
CDR3nt: TGTGCCAGCAGCTTCGGAGGGGGCAATGAAAAACTGTTTTTT
CDR3aa: CASSFGGGNEKLFF

v_gene: TRBV28
j_gene: TRBJ1-2
abundance: .
d_gene: .
CDR3nt: TGTGCCAGCAGTTCCGGCGGGGGCGGTGACTATGGCTACACCTTC
CDR3aa: CASSSGGGGDYGYTF

v_gene: TRBV30
j_gene: TRBJ2-2
abundance: .
d_gene: .
CDR3nt: TGTGCCCGCAGGCTGATGTTGACCGGGGAGCTGTTTTTT
CDR3aa: CARRLMLTGELFF

v_gene: TRBV7-9
j_gene: TRBJ2-1
abundance: .
d_gene: .
CDR3nt: TGTGCCAGCAGCTTAGGGGGGAGTGAGCAGTTCTTC
CDR3aa: CASSLGGSEQFF

v_gene: TRBV6-5
j_gene: TRBJ1-5
abundance: .
d_gene: TRBD1
CDR3nt: TGTGCCAGCAGCCCCGTTCGACAGGGGGGGGTGCCCCAGCATTTT
CDR3aa: CASSPVRQGGVPQHF

v_gene: TRBV27
j_gene: TRBJ2-1
abundance: .
d_gene: .
CDR3nt: TGTGCCAGCCTGAAGTCACAGGGTCTCCATGAGCAGTTCTTC
CDR3aa: CASLKSQGLHEQFF

v_gene: TRBV28
j_gene: TRBJ2-7
abundance: once
d_gene: TRBD1
CDR3nt: TGTGCCAGCAGTTCACACAGGGGGCTGTACGAGCAGTACTTC
CDR3aa: CASSSHRGLYEQYF

v_gene: TRBV28
j_gene: TRBJ2-3
abundance: .
d_gene: .
CDR3nt: TGTGCCAGCACTCGGTCCCGTGGGACAGATACGCAGTATTTT
CDR3aa: CASTRSRGTDTQYF

v_gene: TRBV7-7
j_gene: TRBJ2-6
abundance: .
d_gene: .
CDR3nt: TGTGCTAGCAGTCTTGAGGGGGGCTTGTCTGGGGCCAACGTCCTGACTTTC
CDR3aa: CASSLEGGLSGANVLTF

v_gene: TRBV2
j_gene: TRBJ1-2
abundance: few
d_gene: .
CDR3nt: TGTGCCAGCAGTGAAGAGGCAGAAATAACCCCATTGGGCTATGGCTACACCTTC
CDR3aa: CASSEEAEITPLGYGYTF

v_gene: TRBV6-1
j_gene: TRBJ1-5
abundance: .
d_gene: TRBD1
CDR3nt: TGTGCCAGTGAAAACAGGGGACGTCAGCCCCAGCATTTT
CDR3aa: CASENRGRQPQHF

v_gene: TRBV6-6
j_gene: TRBJ2-2
abundance: .
d_gene: .
CDR3nt: TGTGCCAGCAGCAGGGGGGGCGGGGAGCTGTTTTTT
CDR3aa: CASSRGGGELFF

v_gene: TRBV19
j_gene: TRBJ2-7
abundance: .
d_gene: TRBD1
CDR3nt: TGTGCCACGGGGACAGGGGGTTTCTACGAGCAGTACTTC
CDR3aa: CATGTGGFYEQYF

v_gene: TRBV11-1
j_gene: TRBJ2-7
abundance: once
d_gene: TRBD1
CDR3nt: TGTGCCAGCAGCTCGGACAGGGTTTTGACCTACGAGCAGTACTTC
CDR3aa: CASSSDRVLTYEQYF

v_gene: TRBV13
j_gene: TRBJ2-2
abundance: .
d_gene: .
CDR3nt: TGTGCCAGCAGCGGGTGGCTGGGCGAAACCGGGGAGCTGTTTTTT
CDR3aa: CASSGWLGETGELFF

v_gene: TRBV5-8
j_gene: TRBJ2-1
abundance: .
d_gene: .
CDR3nt: TGTGCCAGCAGCTCCCCTATTTTAAGGGCCGGTATTAGTTATGATGAGCAGTTCTTC
CDR3aa: CASSSPILRAGISYDEQFF

v_gene: TRBV9
j_gene: TRBJ2-7
abundance: .
d_gene: TRBD2
CDR3nt: TGTGCCAGCAGCGTAGAACTGACTAGCATTTACGAGCAGTACTTC
CDR3aa: CASSVELTSIYEQYF

v_gene: TRBV9
j_gene: TRBJ2-7
abundance: .
d_gene: .
CDR3nt: TGTGCCAGCAGCGTAGCAGGAGGCCAGGTCGGATCGGACGAGCAGTACTTC
CDR3aa: CASSVAGGQVGSDEQYF

v_gene: TRBV7-6
j_gene: TRBJ2-3
abundance: .
d_gene: .
CDR3nt: TGTGCCAGCAGCCAACGACAAAGGGATACGCAGTATTTT
CDR3aa: CASSQRQRDTQYF

v_gene: TRBV7-8
j_gene: TRBJ2-5
abundance: .
d_gene: .
CDR3nt: TGTGCCAGCGCCCCAGGCGTCGAGACCCAGTACTTC
CDR3aa: CASAPGVETQYF

v_gene: TRBV7-2
j_gene: TRBJ1-1
abundance: .
d_gene: TRBD1
CDR3nt: TGTGCCAGCAGCTTAGGGACAGGGGCGAACACTGAAGCTTTCTTT
CDR3aa: CASSLGTGANTEAFF

v_gene: TRBV11-2
j_gene: TRBJ2-1
abundance: .
d_gene: .
CDR3nt: TGTGCCAGCAGCTTATTGTTTTCGACCCCGAACAATGAGCAGTTCTTC
CDR3aa: CASSLLFSTPNNEQFF

v_gene: TRBV9
j_gene: TRBJ2-2
abundance: .
d_gene: .
CDR3nt: TGTGCCAGCAGACCTACCGCGGGGGCGGGCACCGGGGAGCTGTTTTTT
CDR3aa: CASRPTAGAGTGELFF

v_gene: TRBV7-9
j_gene: TRBJ2-7
abundance: .
d_gene: .
CDR3nt: TGTGCCAGCAGGCCAATGGGACTCTACGAGCAGTACTTC
CDR3aa: CASRPMGLYEQYF

v_gene: TRBV5-1
j_gene: TRBJ2-5
abundance: .
d_gene: .
CDR3nt: TGCGCCAGCAGCTTATCAGGGGACCAAGAGACCCAGTACTTC
CDR3aa: CASSLSGDQETQYF

v_gene: TRBV6-6
j_gene: TRBJ2-7
abundance: .
d_gene: TRBD2
CDR3nt: TGTGCCAGCAGTTACTACGCGGGAGAAGCCTACGAGCAGTACTTC
CDR3aa: CASSYYAGEAYEQYF

v_gene: TRBV29-1
j_gene: TRBJ2-3
abundance: .
d_gene: TRBD2
CDR3nt: TGCAGCGTCTACGTAGCGGGAGGGGTCACAGATACGCAGTATTTT
CDR3aa: CSVYVAGGVTDTQYF

v_gene: TRBV19
j_gene: TRBJ1-2
abundance: .
d_gene: TRBD1
CDR3nt: TGTGCCAGTAGGAGAGACAGGGCTTCCTATGGCTACACCTTC
CDR3aa: CASRRDRASYGYTF

v_gene: TRBV5-1
j_gene: TRBJ2-7
abundance: .
d_gene: .
CDR3nt: TGCGCCAGCTCGCAAAGCGGAAAGAGCTCCTACGAGCAGTACTTC
CDR3aa: CASSQSGKSSYEQYF

v_gene: TRBV6-5
j_gene: TRBJ1-1
abundance: .
d_gene: .
CDR3nt: TGTGCCAGCAGGCCAGGGACATACATGAACACTGAAGCTTTCTTT
CDR3aa: CASRPGTYMNTEAFF

v_gene: TRBV28
j_gene: TRBJ2-1
abundance: once
d_gene: TRBD2
CDR3nt: TGTGCCAGCGGGACTAGCGTATACAATGAGCAGTTCTTC
CDR3aa: CASGTSVYNEQFF

v_gene: TRBV2
j_gene: TRBJ2-1
abundance: once
d_gene: .
CDR3nt: TGTGCCAGCCTAGGACTGTCCTACAATGAGCAGTTCTTC
CDR3aa: CASLGLSYNEQFF

v_gene: TRBV5-1
j_gene: TRBJ2-5
abundance: .
d_gene: .
CDR3nt: TGCGCCAGCAGCGAAGCCCAAGAGACCCAGTACTTC
CDR3aa: CASSEAQETQYF

v_gene: TRBV11-3
j_gene: TRBJ2-7
abundance: .
d_gene: TRBD1
CDR3nt: TGTGCCAGCAGCTTCGGGACAGGAGTCTACGAGCAGTACTTC
CDR3aa: CASSFGTGVYEQYF

v_gene: TRBV9
j_gene: TRBJ2-5
abundance: .
d_gene: TRBD1
CDR3nt: TGTGCCAGCAGCGCCGGGACAGGGGTACAAGAGACCCAGTACTTC
CDR3aa: CASSAGTGVQETQYF